What follows are 21 T cell receptor beta chains derived from one specimen sequenced in a study of CD8 T cells in ankylosing spondylitis. Regarding the study as a whole: Characteristic of ankylosing spondylitis blood, it appeared, was a TCR beta motif comprising roughly 8 highly homologous variants.

No cognate antigen is known for these TCRs. From the 5' RACE reads, TCRdb called clonotypes with MiXCR, one entry per CDR3 protein. The repertoire holds 450,000 or so distinct CDR3 sequences, with 25% to 30% as singletons. The sequenced material came from blood, either unsorted or a sorted T cell fraction (not recorded which). The receptors come from a male donor with ankylosing spondylitis.

The chain combines TRBV20-1 with TRBJ2-1; D is possibly TRBD2 (5 bases). Germline values: CDR1 DFQATT, CDR2 SNEGSKA (reference sequence). This CDR3 region has 15 residues. V gave up 5 bases and J gave up 0 bases, with 14 bases separating them. The CDR3 bases are TGCAGTGCTGATACTGGACTGTTCTCCTACAATGAGCAGTTCTTC. Translated: CSADTGLFSYNEQFF.

The V and J genes are TRBV27 and TRBJ2-1; 9 bases fit TRBD1. After removal of 6 bases from V and 6 bases from J, the junction contained 3 bases not matched to a gene. This CDR3 is built from 13 residues. The germline CDR1 and CDR2 sequences are MNHEY and SMNVEV (reference sequence). CDR3 protein: CASRLTGGNEQFF. The CDR3 region has the DNA TGTGCCAGCAGACTGACAGGGGGCAATGAGCAGTTCTTC.

A few counts support this clonotype. This sequence joins TRBV11-3 and TRBJ2-7, with D perhaps matching TRBD1 or TRBD2 (5 bases each). Germline CDR1 SGHNT, CDR2 YENEEA. V was shortened by 5 bases and J by 3 bases, with 11 bases between the two germline ends. The CDR3 is made up of 13 amino acids. The CDR3 DNA sequence: TGTGCCAGCAGCCGGGACGGTAACTACGAGCAGTACTTC. It specifies CASSRDGNYEQYF.

This clonotype was seen only a few times. The CDR3 sequence is CASSFYSLAGAPNEQFF. As DNA, the CDR3 is TGTGCCAGCAGCTTTTATTCTCTAGCGGGAGCCCCCAATGAGCAGTTCTTC. The chain couples TRBV11-3 to TRBJ2-1, with 10 bases that match TRBD2. V lost 3 bases, J lost 6 bases, and 11 bases stayed unmatched. Germline V gene sequence: CDR1 SGHNT, CDR2 YENEEA. This CDR3 has 17 residues. The variable domain in full, with the rest retrieved from reference TRBV11-3 and TRBJ2-1, is EAGVVQSPRYKIIEKKQPVAFWCNPISGHNTLYWYLQNLGQGPELLIRYENEEAVDDSQLPKDRFSAERLKGVDSTLKIQPAELGDSAVYLCASSFYSLAGAPNEQFFGPGTRLTVL.

A few counts support this clonotype. The chain combines TRBV27 with TRBJ1-2; TRBD1 matches 9 bases. Germline values: CDR1 MNHEY, CDR2 SMNVEV (reference sequence). The J segment lost 6 bases and the V segment lost 5 bases, leaving 10 bases of the junction unmatched. The CDR3 loop spans 15 amino acids. This CDR3 is CASSPGQGRSNGYTF. The CDR3 DNA is TGTGCCAGCAGTCCGGGACAGGGTCGGTCCAATGGCTACACCTTC.

This clonotype was seen a handful of times. The rearrangement joins TRBV5-1 to TRBJ1-5; 9 bases fit TRBD1. CDR1 and CDR2 from the germline V gene are SGHRS and YFSETQ. The CDR3 has 16 residues. J lost 5 bases, V lost 4 bases, and 10 bases had no gene match. CDR3 nucleotide sequence: TGCGCCAGCAGCCCCGGGACAGGGACTTTAGATCAGCCCCAGCATTTT. It specifies CASSPGTGTLDQPQHF.

This clonotype was counted only a few times. The chain recombines TRBV20-1 with TRBJ2-1, with a possible D match to TRBD2 (6 bases). V lost 6 bases, J lost 0 bases, and 15 bases lay in between. This CDR3 has 15 residues. Per the germline V gene, CDR1 is DFQATT and CDR2 is SNEGSKA (reference sequence). The CDR3 DNA reads as TGCAGTGCCAAACGGGACTCAAGCTCCTACAATGAGCAGTTCTTC. As protein: CSAKRDSSSYNEQFF.

This clonotype was counted between two and nine times. This chain uses TRBV15 with TRBJ2-2; 7 nucleotides line up with TRBD2. The CDR3 has 15 residues. With V trimmed by 5 bases and J by 5 bases, 8 bases remained unmatched. Germline V CDR1 and CDR2: LNHNV, YYDKDF (reference sequence). The CDR3 loop is CATSVGLVDTGELFF. CDR3 nucleotide sequence: TGTGCCACCAGCGTCGGACTAGTGGATACCGGGGAGCTGTTTTTT.

This clonotype has only a few counts. V usage is TRBV2 and J usage is TRBJ1-5; D call uncertain. CDR3 length equals 13 residues. V lost 6 bases and J 5 bases, leaving 11 bases between the germline ends. Per the germline V gene, CDR1 is SNHLY and CDR2 is FYNNEI. CDR3 region: CASRREIDQPQHF. The CDR3 DNA reads TGTGCCAGCAGGAGGGAGATCGATCAGCCCCAGCATTTT. Based on the CDR3 plus reference TRBV2 and TRBJ1-5, the full variable domain is EPEVTQTPSHQVTQMGQEVILRCVPISNHLYFYWYRQILGQKVEFLVSFYNNEISEKSEIFDDQFSVERPDGSNFTLKIRSTKLEDSAMYFCASRREIDQPQHFGDGTRLSIL.

The J gene is TRBJ1-2, the V gene TRBV6-1; weak D call: TRBD1 (5 bases). The CDR3 contains 14 residues. V was cut by 6 bases and J by 2 bases, with 13 bases left in between. CDR1 is MNHNS, CDR2 SASEGT, per germline. The CDR3 coding sequence is TGTGCCAGCAGCCGGTCGGGGGGGAACTATGGCTACACCTTC. Its protein product is CASSRSGGNYGYTF.

The V call is TRBV6-5, the J call TRBJ2-5, with a tentative D call TRBD1 (6 bases). V gave up 2 bases and J gave up 4 bases, with 11 bases separating them. This CDR3 has 14 amino acids. Germline values: CDR1 MNHEY, CDR2 SVGAGI. As DNA, the CDR3 is TGTGCCAGCAGTTACCAGGGGTTTGGAGAGACCCAGTACTTC. This sequence encodes CASSYQGFGETQYF.

V gene TRBV12-5 combines with J gene TRBJ1-2; D gene unclear. Trimming stripped 1 base from V and 0 bases from J, with 12 bases between. Germline CDR1 is LGHNT and CDR2 is FRNRAP. The CDR3 covers 16 residues. CDR3 DNA: TGTGCTAGTGGTTTGGCGAAGGACGGGGCTAACTATGGCTACACCTTC. Translating it yields CASGLAKDGANYGYTF.

Points on this clonotype: Germline and junction disagree at one end, which may indicate a read error. The rearrangement links TRBV29-1 to TRBJ1-2; tentatively, D is TRBD1 (5 bases). Germline CDR1 is SQVTM and CDR2 is ANQGSEA. This CDR3 is built from 11 residues. As DNA, the CDR3 is TGCAGCGTTTGGAAGGACACCCTCCTAAGGTTC. Protein product: CSVWKDTLLRF.

The rearrangement links TRBV7-8 to TRBJ2-2; D is perhaps TRBD2 (6 bases). This CDR3 spans 15 amino acids. From germline, CDR1 is SGHVS and CDR2 FQNEAQ. Trimming cost V 2 bases and J 4 bases, with 11 bases left between them. The chain's CDR3 is CASSLRLEGTGELFF. DNA for the CDR3: TGTGCCAGCAGCTTACGACTAGAGGGCACCGGGGAGCTGTTTTTT.

This clonotype was seen many times. The chain uses TRBV5-1 and TRBJ1-1; D perhaps matches TRBD1 (5 bases). CDR1 SGHRS and CDR2 YFSETQ come from the germline V gene. The CDR3 is 15 residues long. V lost 2 bases, J lost 0 bases, and 11 bases lay in between. CDR3 amino acids: CASSFFGGVNTEAFF. CDR3 DNA: TGCGCCAGCAGCTTTTTTGGAGGGGTGAACACTGAAGCTTTCTTT.

This clonotype was seen repeatedly, ten times or more. The chain couples TRBV20-1 to TRBJ1-1; D unclear. Trimming left V 3 bases short and J 1 base short, with 3 bases between. CDR3 size: 11 residues. The germline V gene encodes CDR1 DFQATT and CDR2 SNEGSKA (reference sequence). The CDR3 sequence: CSARGNTEAFF. CDR3 DNA: TGCAGTGCTAGGGGGAACACTGAAGCTTTCTTT.

This sequence joins TRBV7-9 and TRBJ2-3; maybe TRBD2 (6 bases). Trimming pared 5 bases from V and 2 bases from J, leaving 11 bases between. Germline V lookup: CDR1 SEHNR, CDR2 FQNEAQ (reference sequence). This CDR3 is built from 14 residues. CDR3 nucleotide sequence: TGTGCCAGCAGCCGGAGGAGGGACACAGATACGCAGTATTTT. Amino acids: CASSRRRDTDTQYF. Full variable domain (rest looked up from reference TRBV7-9 and TRBJ2-3): DTGVSQNPRHKITKRGQNVTFRCDPISEHNRLYWYRQTLGQGPEFLTYFQNEAQLEKSRLLSDRFSAERPKGSFSTLEIQRTEQGDSAMYLCASSRRRDTDTQYFGPGTRLTVL.

The rearrangement uses TRBV6-5 and TRBJ2-1; no definite D call. This CDR3 spans 13 amino acids. V was pared by 2 bases and J by 6 bases, with 8 bases between. Germline V lookup: CDR1 MNHEY, CDR2 SVGAGI. The CDR3 sequence is CASSYTLGNEQFF. The CDR3 DNA sequence: TGTGCCAGCAGTTACACCCTTGGCAATGAGCAGTTCTTC.

This clonotype was counted a few times. V and J are TRBV20-1 and TRBJ1-3; D call uncertain. Trimming left V 7 bases short and J 0 bases short, with 13 bases between. CDR3 length: 14 amino acids. From germline, CDR1 is DFQATT and CDR2 SNEGSKA (reference sequence). In DNA, the CDR3 is TGCAGTGTTCAGGACGGAAACTCTGGAAACACCATATATTTT. Translating it yields CSVQDGNSGNTIYF.

This clonotype was counted at least ten times. The rearrangement links TRBV11-2 to TRBJ1-2; unclear D gene. This CDR3 region has 15 residues. Germline V gene sequence: CDR1 SGHAT, CDR2 FQNNGV. Trimming removed 5 bases at V and 6 bases at J, with 19 bases between. CDR3 sequence: CASSPSAWQPHGYTF. The CDR3, as DNA: TGTGCCAGCAGCCCCTCGGCGTGGCAACCTCATGGCTACACCTTC.

This chain links TRBV19 with TRBJ1-2; D unresolved. The germline V gene has CDR1 LNHDA and CDR2 SQIVND (reference sequence). V gave up 0 bases and J gave up 6 bases, with 5 bases separating them. The CDR3 sequence is 12 residues long. The CDR3 spells CASSIEGDGYTF. In DNA form, the CDR3 reads TGTGCCAGTAGTATAGAGGGAGATGGCTACACCTTC.